These T cell receptor beta chains were read from a single sample in a study of blood T cells in healthy people across ages. Using its own MiXCR run on the 5' RACE reads, TCRdb lists one record per CDR3 protein. The sample includes approximately 850,000 distinct CDR3 sequences, 40% to 50% seen only once; the top ten take around 21%. Sample: blood. The receptors originated from a man aged 55 to 70 in good health. The CDR3 runs from the conserved cysteine through the conserved F or W. D genes are given only for firm matches. Clone sizes are given selectively: once, few, many, or a class where the clone is expanded.

-,TRBJ1-4,-,TRBV5-6,TGTGCCAGCAGCCCAAACCCGACAGGACTACATGAAAAACTGTTTTTT,CASSPNPTGLHEKLFF
-,TRBJ2-5,-,TRBV7-2,TGTGCCAGCAGCGGGGGGCCGGCTGTCGCCCAGTACTTC,CASSGGPAVAQYF
-,TRBJ1-1,-,TRBV6-2/TRBV6-3,TGTGCCGGCGGCTCAGTCAACACTGAAGCTTTCTTT,CAGGSVNTEAFF
few,TRBJ2-5,TRBD2,TRBV11-2,TGTGCCAGCACCGTTTCATTCGGCGGGGGTCAAGAGACCCAGTACTTC,CASTVSFGGGQETQYF
few,TRBJ1-1,-,TRBV5-1,TGCGCCAGCAGCTTGGCCGTGGGGCAGAGGGTCATGAACACTGAAGCTTTCTTT,CASSLAVGQRVMNTEAFF
few,TRBJ2-7,-,TRBV25-1,TGTGCCAGCAGCCTACCTCTCCGGGACAACCAGCAGTACTTC,CASSLPLRDNQQYF
-,TRBJ2-4,-,TRBV2,TGTGCCAGCAGTCCGGGCGGGGACGAGCACTACTTC,CASSPGGDEHYF
-,TRBJ1-6,TRBD1,TRBV20-1,TGCAGTGCGAGGGACCGGACAGGGTTTTCACCCCTCCACTTT,CSARDRTGFSPLHF
-,TRBJ2-7,TRBD1,TRBV27,TGTGCCTGCAGTTACGGTACAGGGGGCTTGTACGAGCAGTACTTC,CACSYGTGGLYEQYF
-,TRBJ1-5,-,TRBV6-5,TGTGCCAGCAGGCGACAATTCCGAAATAGCAATCAGCCCCAGCATTTT,CASRRQFRNSNQPQHF
-,TRBJ1-4,-,TRBV28,TGTGCCAGCATTTCGTTGTTACGGAGGACTAATGAAAAACTGTTTTTT,CASISLLRRTNEKLFF
-,TRBJ1-4,TRBD1,TRBV20-1,TGCAGTGCTCGTCCGGGACAGGGAACTGAAAAACTGTTTTTT,CSARPGQGTEKLFF
few,TRBJ2-1,TRBD2,TRBV15,TGTGCCACCAGCCCCCCACTGAGCGGGGGAGACTACAATGAGCAGTTCTTC,CATSPPLSGGDYNEQFF
-,TRBJ2-5,-,TRBV6-1,TGTGCCAGTAAGGATTGGGGCATCGACAATGAGCAGTACTTC,CASKDWGIDNEQYF
-,TRBJ2-7,TRBD1,TRBV6-2/TRBV6-3,TGTGCCAGCAGGGGGACAGGGACAACCTACGAGCAGTACTTC,CASRGTGTTYEQYF
-,TRBJ2-1,-,TRBV11-2,TGTGCCTCCTCGACTCGCACACGGGAGCATGAGCAGTTCTTC,CASSTRTREHEQFF
few,TRBJ1-4,-,TRBV14,TGTGCCAGCAGCCAGACCCTCAACAAGGAAAAACTGTTTTTT,CASSQTLNKEKLFF
-,TRBJ2-5,TRBD2,TRBV20-1,TGCAGTGCTAGAGCTGGACTAGCAGTGGGGGAGCAGTACTTC,CSARAGLAVGEQYF
-,TRBJ2-7,-,TRBV5-1,TGCGCCAGCAGCCAACACGGAGGGGGCTCCTACGAGCAGTACTTC,CASSQHGGGSYEQYF
few,TRBJ1-1,-,TRBV29-1,TGCAGCGTTGAAGATCTAGGAGGGTACACTGAAGCTTTCTTT,CSVEDLGGYTEAFF
-,TRBJ2-2,-,TRBV20-1,TGCAGTGCTAGAGCTGGGACAACCACCGGGGAGCTGTTTTTT,CSARAGTTTGELFF
-,TRBJ1-1,-,TRBV9,TGTGCCAGCAGCGTAGTTGCGGAGAACACTGAAGCTTTCTTT,CASSVVAENTEAFF
-,TRBJ1-1,-,TRBV7-8,TGTGCCAGCAGCTTTCGGCCCGGGCCCAACACTGAAGCTTTCTTT,CASSFRPGPNTEAFF
-,TRBJ2-5,TRBD2,TRBV25-1,TGTGCCAACAAACTAGCGGGCGACGAGACCCAGTACTTC,CANKLAGDETQYF
-,TRBJ1-2,-,TRBV9,TGTGCCAGCAGCGGAGAGCCCGGTCTCGGCTACACCTTC,CASSGEPGLGYTF
few,TRBJ2-7,-,TRBV20-1,TGCAGTCCCAGGGACTCCACCCTCCCCCATCTCTACGAGCAGTACTTC,CSPRDSTLPHLYEQYF
-,TRBJ2-7,-,TRBV7-2,TGTGCCAGCAGCTCGCCAGGAGGCCCAAGGGACTACGAGCAGTACTTC,CASSSPGGPRDYEQYF
-,TRBJ1-1,TRBD1,TRBV3-1,TGTGCCAGCAGCCAAGAGCGGACAGGGGGGATGAACACTGAAGCTTTCTTT,CASSQERTGGMNTEAFF
-,TRBJ1-2,TRBD1,TRBV6-5,TGTGCCAGCAGTTACTCGACCGTAATAACAGGGGCCTCACTTGGCTACACCTTC,CASSYSTVITGASLGYTF
few,TRBJ2-5,TRBD2,TRBV24-1,TGTGCCACCAGTGATCCGGGACTAGCGGAAGAGACCCAGTACTTC,CATSDPGLAEETQYF
-,TRBJ2-3,-,TRBV10-3,TGTGCCACCAGTGCCGGGGGGCCAAACACAGATACGCAGTATTTT,CATSAGGPNTDTQYF
many,TRBJ2-1,-,TRBV7-9,TGTGCCAGCAGCTTATCGGGGGGACAAAGGGACAATGAGCAGTTCTTC,CASSLSGGQRDNEQFF
few,TRBJ2-7,TRBD1,TRBV11-2,TGTGCCAGCAGCAAGATGAGACAGGGGTCCGCCTACGAGCAGTACTTC,CASSKMRQGSAYEQYF
few,TRBJ1-2,-,TRBV3-1,TGTGCCAGCAGCCCCAATAATCCTCGTGGCTACACCTTC,CASSPNNPRGYTF
-,TRBJ2-7,-,TRBV20-1,TGCAGTGCTAGGTTGGCGGGACACCGCTCCTACGAGCAGTACTTC,CSARLAGHRSYEQYF
-,TRBJ2-5,TRBD1,TRBV5-6,TGTGTCAGCAGCTTGTGGTTGGGACAGGTTGAGACCCAGTACTTC,CVSSLWLGQVETQYF
few,TRBJ2-4,TRBD1,TRBV10-3,TGTGCCATCAGTGAGACAGCGCGGGGACAGGGAGACTCCAAAAACATTCAGTACTTC,CAISETARGQGDSKNIQYF
few,TRBJ1-2,-,TRBV12-3/TRBV12-4,TGTGCCAGCTCCTTTCGACGGGGAGGCTACACCTTC,CASSFRRGGYTF
-,TRBJ2-3,-,TRBV28,TGTGCCAGCAGTTTATGGCCCGGGACTCGCGACACAGATACGCAGTATTTT,CASSLWPGTRDTDTQYF
many,TRBJ2-7,-,TRBV3-1,TGTGCCAGCAGCCCTGGAGGGGGCTACGAGCAGTACTTC,CASSPGGGYEQYF